The rows below give T cell receptor beta chains drawn from one sample of a study of blood T cell repertoires in COVID-19. Only in-frame clones appear in the TCRdb table, and some are missing; sequencing was by immunoSEQ multiplex PCR. The sample lists 200,000 or so clones, more than 65% occurring once. Sequences were obtained from peripheral blood. These receptors were collected from a woman aged 55-70 years with acute or convalescent COVID-19. Both conserved end residues are part of each CDR3. A D gene is named only where the DNA matches it firmly. Size values are once, few and many counts, or a class for expanded clones, and some rows have none.

v_gene	abundance	j_gene	len	d_gene	CDR3nt	CDR3aa
TRBV27	once	TRBJ1-1	15	TRBD1	TGTGCCAGCAGTATATCAGGGGGCAGAAACACTGAAGCTTTCTTT	CASSISGGRNTEAFF
TRBV20-1	once	TRBJ1-2	12	-	TGCAGTGCTAGTACATCGATCTATGGCTACACCTTC	CSASTSIYGYTF
TRBV29-1	few	TRBJ2-6	17	TRBD1	TGCAGCGTAGCTTGGGACAGGGGGGGCTCTGGGGCCAACGTCCTGACTTTC	CSVAWDRGGSGANVLTF
TRBV5-4	-	TRBJ1-2	16	TRBD1	TGTGCCAGCAGCCCTGAGGTGAGGGGGCGATCCTTTGGCTACACCTTC	CASSPEVRGRSFGYTF
TRBV5-6	few	TRBJ1-3	15	-	TGTGCCAGCAGCAAGGTGAGCGGAATTGGAAACACCATATATTTT	CASSKVSGIGNTIYF
TRBV6-2/TRBV6-3	-	TRBJ1-1	16	TRBD1	TGTGCCAGCAGTTACTCCCAGGGACAGGTAAAACGGAGTGCTTTCTTT	CASSYSQGQVKRSAFF
TRBV5-1	-	TRBJ1-1	17	-	TGCGCCAGCAGCTTCTGGACCAGACGGGGGATGAACACTGAAGCTTTCTTT	CASSFWTRRGMNTEAFF
TRBV6-1	-	TRBJ1-2	12	-	TGTGCCAGCAATGAAGTTCAGGGGGGCTACACCTTC	CASNEVQGGYTF
TRBV6-2/TRBV6-3	few	TRBJ2-3	17	-	TGTGCCAGCAGCACCCGGACAGTGACTTCTGGCACAGATACGCAGTATTTT	CASSTRTVTSGTDTQYF
TRBV19	-	TRBJ1-1	17	-	TGTGCCAGTACCGAAGATATCACTCGTCTAACGGGCACTGAAGCTTTCTTT	CASTEDITRLTGTEAFF
TRBV7-9	-	TRBJ2-5	18	TRBD2	TGTGCCAGCAGAACTTCCGGGACTAGCGGGGCCGTACAAGAGACCCAGTACTTC	CASRTSGTSGAVQETQYF
TRBV18	-	TRBJ2-1	11	TRBD1	TGTGCCAGCTCCACAGGACAGGGACAGTTCTTC	CASSTGQGQFF
TRBV5-1	-	TRBJ2-5	14	-	TGCGCCAGCAGCTTGGGAGGGTTTGAAGAGACCCAGTACTTC	CASSLGGFEETQYF
TRBV7-3	-	TRBJ2-2	15	TRBD1	TGTGCCAGCAGCCCGGGACAGGGGGACACCGGGGAGCTGTTTTTT	CASSPGQGDTGELFF
TRBV19	-	TRBJ2-2	13	-	TGTGCCAGTAGTATCGGGAACACCGGGGAGCTGTTTTTT	CASSIGNTGELFF
TRBV5-1	-	TRBJ2-3	14	TRBD2	TGCGCCAGCAGCAGGCTAGCGGAGGGGGATACGCAGTATTTT	CASSRLAEGDTQYF
TRBV29-1	-	TRBJ1-1	15	TRBD1	TGCAGCGTTGATAAGGGACAGGGGGCGGACACTGAAGCTTTCTTT	CSVDKGQGADTEAFF
TRBV19	-	TRBJ1-1	13	-	TGTGCCAGTAAGCGGAGGGGAAACACTGAAGCTTTCTTT	CASKRRGNTEAFF